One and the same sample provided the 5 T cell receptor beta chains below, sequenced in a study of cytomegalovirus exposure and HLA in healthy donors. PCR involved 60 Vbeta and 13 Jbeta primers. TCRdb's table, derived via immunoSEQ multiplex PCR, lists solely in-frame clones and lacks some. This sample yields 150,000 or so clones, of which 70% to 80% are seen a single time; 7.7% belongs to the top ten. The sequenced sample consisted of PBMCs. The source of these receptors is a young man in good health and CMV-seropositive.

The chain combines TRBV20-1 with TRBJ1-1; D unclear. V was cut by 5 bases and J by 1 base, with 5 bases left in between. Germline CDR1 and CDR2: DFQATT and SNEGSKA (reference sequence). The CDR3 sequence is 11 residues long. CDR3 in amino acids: CSASGNTEAFF. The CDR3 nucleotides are TGCAGTGCTTCAGGGAACACTGAAGCTTTCTTT.

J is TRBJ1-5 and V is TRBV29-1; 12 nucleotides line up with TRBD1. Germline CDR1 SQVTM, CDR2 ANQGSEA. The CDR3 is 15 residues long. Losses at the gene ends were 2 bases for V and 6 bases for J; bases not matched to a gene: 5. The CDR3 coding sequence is TGCAGCGTTGAAATAGGGACAGGGGGCGGTCAGCCCCAGCATTTT. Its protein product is CSVEIGTGGGQPQHF.

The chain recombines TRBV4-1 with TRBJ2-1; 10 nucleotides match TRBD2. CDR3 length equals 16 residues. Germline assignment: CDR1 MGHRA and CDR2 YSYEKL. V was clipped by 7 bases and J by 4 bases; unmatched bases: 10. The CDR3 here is CASKGPSGGAYNEQFF. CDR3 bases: TGCGCCAGCAAGGGACCTAGCGGGGGTGCATACAATGAGCAGTTCTTC.

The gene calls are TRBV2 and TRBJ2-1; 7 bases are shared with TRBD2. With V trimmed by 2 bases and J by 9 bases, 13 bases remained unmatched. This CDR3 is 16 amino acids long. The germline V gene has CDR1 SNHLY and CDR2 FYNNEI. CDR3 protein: CASSEWGKVGLGEQFF. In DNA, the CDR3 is TGTGCCAGCAGTGAATGGGGGAAAGTCGGACTAGGTGAGCAGTTCTTC. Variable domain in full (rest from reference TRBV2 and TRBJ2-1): EPEVTQTPSHQVTQMGQEVILRCVPISNHLYFYWYRQILGQKVEFLVSFYNNEISEKSEIFDDQFSVERPDGSNFTLKIRSTKLEDSAMYFCASSEWGKVGLGEQFFGPGTRLTVL.

The CDR3 loop is CAIREGTGWGQETQYF. DNA for the CDR3: TGTGCCATCAGGGAGGGGACAGGGTGGGGCCAAGAGACCCAGTACTTC. This rearrangement joins TRBV10-3 to TRBJ2-5; TRBD1 matches 9 bases. Germline CDR1 reads ENHRY; CDR2 reads SYGVKD. The trim removed 6 bases at V and 1 base at J, leaving 9 bases unmatched. The CDR3 has 16 residues.